This T cell receptor (beta chain) was found in a study of T cells expressing NK-cell markers. TCRdb reprocessed the 5' RACE reads, with one entry per CDR3 protein and no DNA. Its clone listing holds 150,000 or so distinct CDR3 sequences. CDR3 length: 16 residues. CDR1 and CDR2 (germline): SGHAT, FQNNGV. This TCR came from a woman aged 18-70 years in good health. Sequences were obtained from blood T cells: a sorted CD56 or NKG2C T cell subset, CD4+ or CD8+ T cells, or bulk PBMC T cells (not recorded which). The J gene is TRBJ2-1, the V gene TRBV11-2; TCRdb calls TRBD2, which cannot be checked without DNA. CDR3 in amino acids: CASSQTGTRGFGEQFF. Complete variable domain (other parts from reference TRBV11-2 and TRBJ2-1): EAGVAQSPRYKIIEKRQSVAFWCNPISGHATLYWYQQILGQGPKLLIQFQNNGVVDDSQLPKDRFSAERLKGVDSTLKIQPAKLEDSAVYLCASSQTGTRGFGEQFFGPGTRLTVL.